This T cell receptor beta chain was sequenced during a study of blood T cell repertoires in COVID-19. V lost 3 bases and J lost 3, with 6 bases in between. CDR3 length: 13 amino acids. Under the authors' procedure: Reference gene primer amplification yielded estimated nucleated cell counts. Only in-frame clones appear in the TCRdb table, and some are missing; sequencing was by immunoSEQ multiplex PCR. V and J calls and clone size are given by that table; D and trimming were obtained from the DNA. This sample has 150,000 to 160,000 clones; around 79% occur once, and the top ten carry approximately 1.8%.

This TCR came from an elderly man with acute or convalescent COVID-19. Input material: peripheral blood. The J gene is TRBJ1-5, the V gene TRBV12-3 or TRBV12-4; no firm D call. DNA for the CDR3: TGTGCCAGCAGTTTTGTGGCCAATCAGCCCCAGCATTTT. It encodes CASSFVANQPQHF.